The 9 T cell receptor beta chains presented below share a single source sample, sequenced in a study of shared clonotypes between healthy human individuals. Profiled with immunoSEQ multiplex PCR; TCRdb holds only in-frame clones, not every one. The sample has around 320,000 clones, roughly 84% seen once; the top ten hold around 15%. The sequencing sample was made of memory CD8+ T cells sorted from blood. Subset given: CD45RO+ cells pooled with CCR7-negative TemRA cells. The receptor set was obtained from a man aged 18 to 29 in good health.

The CDR3 DNA reads as TGTGCCAGCAGCTCTCCACCGGAGGGACTAGCGGGCTACAATGAGCAGTTCTTC. Translating it yields CASSSPPEGLAGYNEQFF. The chain is built from TRBV5-6 and TRBJ2-1; TRBD2 matches at 12 bases. V lost 3 bases, J lost 3 bases, and 10 bases stayed unmatched. The CDR3 covers 18 residues. Germline-derived CDR1 and CDR2 are SGHDT and YYEEEE.

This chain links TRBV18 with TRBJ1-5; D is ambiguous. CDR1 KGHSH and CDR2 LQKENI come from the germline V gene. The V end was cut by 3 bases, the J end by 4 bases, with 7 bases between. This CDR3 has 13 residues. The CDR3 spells CASSPADNQPQHF. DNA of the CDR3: TGTGCCAGCTCACCGGCGGATAATCAGCCCCAGCATTTT.

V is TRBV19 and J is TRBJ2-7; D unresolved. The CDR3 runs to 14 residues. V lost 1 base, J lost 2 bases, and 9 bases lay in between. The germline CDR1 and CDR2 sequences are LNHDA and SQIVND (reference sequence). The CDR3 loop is CASSIADGPYEQYF. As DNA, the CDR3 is TGTGCCAGTAGTATAGCTGACGGCCCCTACGAGCAGTACTTC.

The CDR3 spells CASSSPPETQYF. Here the CDR3 DNA reads TGTGCCAGCAGCTCCCCCCCAGAGACCCAGTACTTC. V usage is TRBV7-9 and J usage is TRBJ2-5; D is unresolved. Germline lookup yields CDR1 SEHNR and CDR2 FQNEAQ (reference sequence). This CDR3 comprises 12 residues. With 4 bases removed from V and 4 bases from J, the gap between germline ends came to 7 bases.

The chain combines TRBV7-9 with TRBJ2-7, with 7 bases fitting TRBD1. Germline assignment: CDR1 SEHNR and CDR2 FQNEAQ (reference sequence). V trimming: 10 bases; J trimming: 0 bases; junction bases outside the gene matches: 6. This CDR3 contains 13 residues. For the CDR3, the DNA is TGTGCCACCAGGGACAGCGTCTCCTACGAGCAGTACTTC. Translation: CATRDSVSYEQYF.

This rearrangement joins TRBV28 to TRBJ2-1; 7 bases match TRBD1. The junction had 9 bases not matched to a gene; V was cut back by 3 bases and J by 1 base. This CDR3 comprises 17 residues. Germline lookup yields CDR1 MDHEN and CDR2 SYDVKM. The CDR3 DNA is TGTGCCAGCAGTTTCCCTTCAAGACAGGGTTCCTACAATGAGCAGTTCTTC. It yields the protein CASSFPSRQGSYNEQFF.

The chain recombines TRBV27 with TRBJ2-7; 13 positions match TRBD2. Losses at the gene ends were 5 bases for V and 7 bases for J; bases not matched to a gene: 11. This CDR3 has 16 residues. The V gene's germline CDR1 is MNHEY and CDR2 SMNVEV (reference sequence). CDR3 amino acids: CASSPPGLAGLLEQYF. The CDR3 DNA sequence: TGTGCCAGCAGTCCTCCGGGACTAGCGGGGCTCTTGGAGCAGTACTTC.

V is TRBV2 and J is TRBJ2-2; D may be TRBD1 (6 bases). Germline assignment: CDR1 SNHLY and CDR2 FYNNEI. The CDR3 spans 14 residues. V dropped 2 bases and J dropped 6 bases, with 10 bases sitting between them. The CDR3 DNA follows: TGTGCCAGCAGTGAAAGGACAGTCCCCGGGGAGCTGTTTTTT. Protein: CASSERTVPGELFF. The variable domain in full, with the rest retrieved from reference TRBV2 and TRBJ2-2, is EPEVTQTPSHQVTQMGQEVILRCVPISNHLYFYWYRQILGQKVEFLVSFYNNEISEKSEIFDDQFSVERPDGSNFTLKIRSTKLEDSAMYFCASSERTVPGELFFGEGSRLTVL.

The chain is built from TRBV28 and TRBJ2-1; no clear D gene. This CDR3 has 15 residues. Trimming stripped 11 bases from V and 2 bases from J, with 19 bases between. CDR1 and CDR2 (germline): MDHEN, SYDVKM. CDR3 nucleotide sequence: TGTGCCTCCTCGGAGCGAGTCCTCCCCTACAATGAGCAGTTCTTC. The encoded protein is CASSERVLPYNEQFF.